Each of the 5 T cell receptor beta chains below was sequenced from the same sample in a study of beta chain features in type 1 diabetes. Expressed TCRB transcripts were sequenced because the isolated RNA had all been reverse transcribed beforehand. Only in-frame clones appear in the TCRdb table, and some are missing; sequencing was by immunoSEQ multiplex PCR. This table holds under 900,000 clones, roughly 15% found once. Material: naive CD4+ T cells from blood. The receptors here all came from a woman aged 18-29 years in good health.

This clone was seen more than once but under ten times. V is TRBV7-2 and J is TRBJ2-7; 8 bases are shared with TRBD2. The germline gives CDR1 SGHTA, CDR2 FQGNSA. This CDR3 comprises 16 residues. The V segment lost 1 base and the J segment 1 base; nucleotides outside the gene matches: 6. The CDR3: CASSLVGSGVSYEQYF. In DNA, the CDR3 is TGTGCCAGCAGCTTAGTGGGTAGCGGGGTATCCTACGAGCAGTACTTC.

V usage is TRBV28 and J usage is TRBJ2-2; D is unresolved. Looked up from germline, CDR1 is MDHEN and CDR2 is SYDVKM. V lost 3 bases and J lost 7, with 6 bases in between. This CDR3 comprises 12 residues. The chain's CDR3 is CASSLWIGELFF. The CDR3 nucleotides read TGTGCCAGCAGTTTGTGGATCGGGGAGCTGTTTTTT. Full variable domain (remainder filled in from reference TRBV28 and TRBJ2-2): DVKVTQSSRYLVKRTGEKVFLECVQDMDHENMFWYRQDPGLGLRLIYFSYDVKMKEKGDIPEGYSVSREKKERFSLILESASTNQTSMYLCASSLWIGELFFGEGSRLTVL.

This clone was counted a few times. This chain links TRBV4-3 with TRBJ1-3; the D is unclear. The CDR3 runs to 15 residues. CDR1 is LGHNA, CDR2 YSLEER, per germline. Trimming stripped 1 base from V and 3 bases from J, with 10 bases between. CDR3 amino acids: CASSQGGTYGNTIYF. CDR3 coding DNA: TGCGCCAGCAGCCAAGGGGGAACTTATGGAAACACCATATATTTT.

This chain joins TRBV18 and TRBJ1-5; 9 bases align to TRBD1. Germline V gene lookup returns CDR1 KGHSH and CDR2 LQKENI. Unmatched junction bases numbered 7, after V lost 5 bases and J lost 2 bases. The CDR3 covers 16 residues. In DNA, the CDR3 is TGTGCCAGCTCAGCACAGGGGGCTTTACGCAATCAGCCCCAGCATTTT. The encoded protein is CASSAQGALRNQPQHF.

In its sample, this clone was seen a few times. The chain uses TRBV5-4 and TRBJ2-1; the D gene is possibly TRBD1 (5 bases). The CDR3 length is 13 residues. Trimming shortened V by 5 bases and J by 9 bases, and 15 bases separated the two germline ends. The V gene's germline CDR1 is SGHNT and CDR2 YYREEE (reference sequence). CDR3 protein: CASSSTREFEQFF. The DNA for the CDR3 is TGTGCCAGCAGTTCCACCAGGGAATTTGAGCAGTTCTTC.